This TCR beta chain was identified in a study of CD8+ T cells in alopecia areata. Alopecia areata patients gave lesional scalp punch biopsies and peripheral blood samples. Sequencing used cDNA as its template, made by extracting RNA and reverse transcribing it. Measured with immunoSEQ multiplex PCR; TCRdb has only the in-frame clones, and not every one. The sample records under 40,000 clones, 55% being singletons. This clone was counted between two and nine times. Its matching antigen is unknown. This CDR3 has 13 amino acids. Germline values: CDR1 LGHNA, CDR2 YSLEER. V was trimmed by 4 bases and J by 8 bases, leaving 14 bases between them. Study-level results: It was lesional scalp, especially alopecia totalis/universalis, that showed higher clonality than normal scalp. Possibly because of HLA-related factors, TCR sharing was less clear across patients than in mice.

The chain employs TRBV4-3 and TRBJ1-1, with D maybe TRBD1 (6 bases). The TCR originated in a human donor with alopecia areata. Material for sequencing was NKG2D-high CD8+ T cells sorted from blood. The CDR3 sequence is CASSPPRQAEAFF. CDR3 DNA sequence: TGCGCCAGCAGCCCCCCAAGACAGGCAGAAGCTTTCTTT.